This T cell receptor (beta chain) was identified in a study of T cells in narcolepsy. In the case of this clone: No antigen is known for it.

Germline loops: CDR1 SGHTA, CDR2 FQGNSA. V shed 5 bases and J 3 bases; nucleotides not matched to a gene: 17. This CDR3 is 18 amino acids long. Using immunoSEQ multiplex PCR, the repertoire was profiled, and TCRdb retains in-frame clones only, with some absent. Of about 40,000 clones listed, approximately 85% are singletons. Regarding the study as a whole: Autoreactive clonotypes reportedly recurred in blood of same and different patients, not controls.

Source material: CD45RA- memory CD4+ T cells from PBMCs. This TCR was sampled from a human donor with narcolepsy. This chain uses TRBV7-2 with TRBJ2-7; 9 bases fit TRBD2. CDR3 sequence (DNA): TGTGCCAGCAGCGACAAGAAGGCGGGGGGGCGTTCGGTCTACGAGCAGTACTTC. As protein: CASSDKKAGGRSVYEQYF.